A selection of T cell receptor beta chains follows, all from one sample in a study of blood T cell repertoires in COVID-19. The data were produced by immunoSEQ multiplex PCR, yet TCRdb's version contains in-frame clones alone and is incomplete. This table holds under 250,000 clones, over 75% found once. The sequencing input was peripheral blood. These TCRs come from a woman in her 40s with acute or convalescent COVID-19. The CDR3 runs from the conserved cysteine through the conserved F or W. Fields, in order: clone size, V gene, CDR3 protein. Only some rows state a clone size, as once, few, many or a class for expanded clones.

once TRBV2 CASNGGPPHEKLFF
NA TRBV5-1 CASSLGRGGRETQYF
NA TRBV25-1 CASSEQGQVRGYNEQFF
once TRBV5-4 CASLQGAGNTEAFF
once TRBV9 CASSGLQGAGYTF
NA TRBV10-3 CATDGQGGYGYTF
NA TRBV10-1 CASSLTSGGPNTGELFF
NA TRBV6-5 CASTRVGSYNEQFF
NA TRBV24-1 CATSDPLGLVPETQYF
NA TRBV6-5 CASNLNGQGNTEAFF
NA TRBV24-1 CATSDLRVWGRVGGELFF